Presented here are 17 T cell receptor beta chains from one specimen sequenced in a study of CD8 T cells in ankylosing spondylitis. Study conclusions and caveats: The study identified a TCR beta motif of eight highly homologous variants that appeared characteristic of ankylosing spondylitis blood.

Via MiXCR, TCRdb re-called the 5' RACE reads, giving one row per CDR3 protein. Of hundreds of thousands of distinct CDR3 sequences listed, approximately 12% are singletons. These TCRs' antigens remain unknown. Sequencing was carried out using blood, either unsorted or a sorted T cell fraction (not recorded which). The receptors were sampled from a male donor with ankylosing spondylitis.

This clonotype was counted only a few times. The chain links TRBV7-2 to TRBJ2-7, with TRBD2 identical over 7 bases. Germline V gene sequence: CDR1 SGHTA, CDR2 FQGNSA. This CDR3 contains 15 residues. With 5 bases clipped from V and 2 bases from J, the junction kept 9 bases outside the gene matches. The CDR3 region is CASSRVGGGAYEQYF. CDR3 coding DNA: TGTGCCAGCAGCCGTGTGGGTGGGGGGGCCTACGAGCAGTACTTC.

The J gene is TRBJ2-1, the V gene TRBV20-1, with 8 bases lining up with TRBD2. The germline V gene encodes CDR1 DFQATT and CDR2 SNEGSKA (reference sequence). The V gene end was trimmed by 3 bases and the J gene end by 10 bases; junction bases not matched to a gene: 8. There are 13 residues in the CDR3. CDR3 loop: CSASVGRAREQFF. The CDR3 bases are TGCAGTGCTAGCGTCGGGAGGGCCCGGGAGCAGTTCTTC.

The table lists this clonotype with a few counts. The chain combines TRBV7-2 with TRBJ2-7; D perhaps matches TRBD1 (6 bases). The germline V and J ends were trimmed by 1 base and 2 bases, with 9 bases remaining between them. Germline CDR1 and CDR2: SGHTA and FQGNSA. This CDR3 is built from 14 residues. The CDR3 nucleotides read TGTGCCAGCAGCTTAGGGGACACCCCCTACGAGCAGTACTTC. It encodes CASSLGDTPYEQYF.

This clonotype appeared a few times. The J gene is TRBJ2-3, the V gene TRBV20-1; TRBD2 is a possible D gene (5 bases). The germline gives CDR1 DFQATT, CDR2 SNEGSKA (reference sequence). V gave up 4 bases and J gave up 2 bases, with 13 bases separating them. The CDR3 has 14 residues. CDR3 DNA sequence: TGCAGTGCTACGCCCACGACTAACACAGATACGCAGTATTTT. Protein sequence: CSATPTTNTDTQYF.

This clonotype has more than one count but fewer than ten. V is TRBV2 and J is TRBJ2-7; D might be TRBD2 (5 bases). CDR3 size: 15 residues. V lost 5 bases to trimming and J lost 7 bases, with 21 bases between them. Germline V lookup: CDR1 SNHLY, CDR2 FYNNEI. Here the CDR3 reads CASSLGPAGVSEQYF. The CDR3 region has the DNA TGTGCCAGCAGTTTAGGACCCGCCGGGGTTTCTGAGCAGTACTTC.

The chain is built from TRBV12-3 or TRBV12-4 and TRBJ2-7; D unclear. This CDR3 comprises 13 residues. The V and J ends lost 7 bases and 3 bases respectively, with 13 bases between them. The CDR3 sequence: CASTPGRIYEQYF. Written as DNA, the CDR3 is TGTGCCAGCACCCCTGGCCGAATCTACGAGCAGTACTTC.

This clonotype was recorded a few times. The rearrangement links TRBV4-1 to TRBJ2-1; D gene uncertain. The CDR3 has 16 amino acids. Trimming left V 0 bases short and J 6 bases short, with 15 bases between. Germline V gene sequence: CDR1 MGHRA, CDR2 YSYEKL. In nucleotides, the CDR3 is TGCGCCAGCAGCCAAGAAATGCGTATCCGAGCCAATGAGCAGTTCTTC. Translating gives CASSQEMRIRANEQFF.

There are many counts of this clonotype. This chain joins TRBV18 and TRBJ2-3; D not resolved. The V and J ends lost 8 bases and 0 bases respectively, with 6 bases between them. CDR1 KGHSH and CDR2 LQKENI come from the germline V gene. The CDR3 length is 12 residues. The CDR3 protein is CASSRSTDTQYF. DNA for the CDR3: TGTGCCAGCAGCCGTAGCACAGATACGCAGTATTTT.

There are a few counts of this clonotype. CDR3 sequence: CASSTGQGRYNEQFF. Here the CDR3 DNA reads TGTGCCAGCAGCACAGGACAGGGCCGGTACAATGAGCAGTTCTTC. This chain connects TRBV9 to TRBJ2-1; TRBD1 matches 8 bases. Looked up from germline, CDR1 is SGDLS and CDR2 is YYNGEE. V lost 4 bases to trimming and J lost 4 bases; unmatched junction nucleotides: 7. CDR3 size: 15 residues.

This clonotype was found a few times. This sequence joins TRBV6-6 and TRBJ1-5; D gene uncertain. The V gene lost 8 bases and the J gene lost 7 bases, with 12 bases spanning the gap. CDR3 length: 12 residues. Looked up from germline, CDR1 is MNHNY and CDR2 is SVGAGI (reference sequence). The CDR3, as DNA: TGTGCCAGCCGGATCGAGGAGCAGCCCCAGCATTTT. Translating gives CASRIEEQPQHF.

This clonotype came up a few times. J is TRBJ2-3 and V is TRBV6-1; 13 bases line up with TRBD2. V shed 8 bases, J shed 0 bases, and the junction held 8 bases outside the gene matches. This CDR3 contains 17 residues. CDR1 is MNHNS and CDR2 is SASEGT in the germline V gene. CDR3 protein: CASGLAGVGVSTDTQYF. For the CDR3, the DNA is TGTGCCAGCGGACTAGCGGGAGTTGGAGTCAGCACAGATACGCAGTATTTT.

This clonotype was observed at least ten times. J is TRBJ2-7 and V is TRBV12-3 or TRBV12-4, with D perhaps TRBD2 (6 bases). Between the trimmed V and J ends, which lost 6 bases and 4 bases, there was a span of 25 bases. This CDR3 has 17 amino acids. As DNA, the CDR3 is TGTGCCAGCAGCCGATGGCGAAGTGGAGGGTCCCAGTACGAGCAGTACTTC. It codes for CASSRWRSGGSQYEQYF.

This chain joins TRBV7-2 and TRBJ2-4, with D tentatively TRBD1 or TRBD2 (5 bases each). Germline V lookup: CDR1 SGHTA, CDR2 FQGNSA. The CDR3 totals 16 residues. Trimming removed 5 bases at V and 7 bases at J, with 21 bases between. CDR3 amino acids: CASSPTGTRSWNIQYF. CDR3 DNA: TGTGCCAGCAGCCCCACCGGGACCCGAAGTTGGAACATTCAGTACTTC.

This clonotype was observed a few times. The rearrangement links TRBV20-1 to TRBJ2-3; 7 nucleotides match TRBD2. V trimming: 1 base; J trimming: 1 base; junction bases outside the gene matches: 8. This CDR3 spans 16 amino acids. CDR1 and CDR2 from the germline V gene are DFQATT and SNEGSKA (reference sequence). The CDR3 DNA sequence: TGCAGTGCTAGAGCCTCCCCGGCGGGGGGCACAGATACGCAGTATTTT. Encoded protein: CSARASPAGGTDTQYF.

The J gene is TRBJ1-2, the V gene TRBV4-2, with D maybe TRBD1 (6 bases). Germline V gives CDR1 LGHNA, CDR2 YNFKEQ. The CDR3 contains 16 residues. V dropped 3 bases and J dropped 0 bases, with 14 bases sitting between them. Here the CDR3 DNA reads TGTGCCAGCAGCCAGGAAAGACAGGAACCTAACTATGGCTACACCTTC. Protein: CASSQERQEPNYGYTF.

This clonotype was picked up a small number of times. The J gene is TRBJ1-5, the V gene TRBV20-1; a possible D gene is TRBD1 (6 bases). Germline V lookup: CDR1 DFQATT, CDR2 SNEGSKA (reference sequence). The CDR3 length is 14 residues. Trimming took off 3 bases at V and 3 bases at J, with 12 bases between the two ends. This chain's CDR3 is CSASKDSYNQPQHF. CDR3 DNA: TGCAGTGCTAGTAAGGACAGCTACAATCAGCCCCAGCATTTT.

The chain couples TRBV6-2 or TRBV6-3 to TRBJ2-7; D unresolved. Between the trimmed V and J ends, which lost 3 bases and 6 bases, there was a span of 6 bases. Germline assignment: CDR1 MNHEY and CDR2 SVGEGT. The CDR3 has 11 amino acids. CDR3 loop: CASSYHGEQYF. In DNA, the CDR3 is TGTGCCAGCAGTTATCACGGCGAGCAGTACTTC.